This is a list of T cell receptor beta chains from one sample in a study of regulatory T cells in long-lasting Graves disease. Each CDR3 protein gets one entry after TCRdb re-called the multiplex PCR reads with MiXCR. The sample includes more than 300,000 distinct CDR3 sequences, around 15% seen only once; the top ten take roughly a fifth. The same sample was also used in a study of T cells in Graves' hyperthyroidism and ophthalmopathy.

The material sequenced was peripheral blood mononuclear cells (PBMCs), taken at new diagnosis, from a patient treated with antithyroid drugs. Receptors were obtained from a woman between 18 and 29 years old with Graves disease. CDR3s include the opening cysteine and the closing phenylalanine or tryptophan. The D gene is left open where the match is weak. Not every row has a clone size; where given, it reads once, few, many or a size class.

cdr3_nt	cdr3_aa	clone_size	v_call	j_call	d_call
TGCGCCAGCAGGTTCCGGGACAGGGGAATCACAGATACGCAGTATTTT	CASRFRDRGITDTQYF	many	TRBV5-1	TRBJ2-3	TRBD1
TGTGCCAGCAGCTTAGCTTGGACGGACCAAGAGACCCAGTACTTC	CASSLAWTDQETQYF	NA	TRBV7-2	TRBJ2-5	NA
TGTGCCAGCAGCTTAGCTGCGAACACTGAAGCTTTCTTT	CASSLAANTEAFF	many	TRBV7-9	TRBJ1-1	NA
TGTGCCAGCAGTTTAACACGACTAGCGGGGAGCACAGATACGCAGTATTTT	CASSLTRLAGSTDTQYF	many	TRBV12-3/TRBV12-4	TRBJ2-3	TRBD2
TGTGCCAGCAGCTTGGCTCAGGGCTTCGGCACCGGGGAGCTGTTTTTT	CASSLAQGFGTGELFF	NA	TRBV5-4	TRBJ2-2	NA
TGTGCCACCAGCAGAGCGGACAGGGGGCCCCTGGGCATTCAGTACTTC	CATSRADRGPLGIQYF	NA	TRBV15	TRBJ2-4	TRBD1
TGTGCCAGCAGCCAAGATTCCGGGGCCGGCTACACCTTC	CASSQDSGAGYTF	many	TRBV3-1	TRBJ1-2	NA
TGCAGTGCTAGAGTAATATTAGGCGGGGGGGCCATAGATACGCAGTATTTT	CSARVILGGGAIDTQYF	NA	TRBV20-1	TRBJ2-3	TRBD2
TGCAGTGCTAGAGCCGCCGACAGGGCATATAATTCACCCCTCCACTTT	CSARAADRAYNSPLHF	many	TRBV20-1	TRBJ1-6	TRBD1
TGTGCCAGCAGTTCAGGGACTGATGTCTTCAATGAGCAGTTCTTC	CASSSGTDVFNEQFF	few	TRBV28	TRBJ2-1	NA
TGTGCCTGGAGCGTGAAGGGGGTTGGCACTGAAGCTTTCTTT	CAWSVKGVGTEAFF	few	TRBV30	TRBJ1-1	NA
TGTGCCAGCAGTGAAGCGGCAGGGGGCTACGAGCAGTACTTC	CASSEAAGGYEQYF	many	TRBV6-2/TRBV6-3	TRBJ2-7	TRBD1
TGTGCCAGCAGCTTAGGGACAGGCTCACCACTATTACGCTACGAGCAGTACTTC	CASSLGTGSPLLRYEQYF	many	TRBV2	TRBJ2-7	TRBD1
TGTGCCAGCAGCTTAGATTTGGGCGGCTTCACAGATACGCAGTATTTT	CASSLDLGGFTDTQYF	many	TRBV11-2	TRBJ2-3	NA
TGTGCCAGCTCACCAAACCCGAAGAACACTGAAGCTTTCTTT	CASSPNPKNTEAFF	many	TRBV18	TRBJ1-1	NA
TGTGCCAGCAGCTTGGGATCTAGCGGGGGGGCCCAGAAGACCCAGTACTTC	CASSLGSSGGAQKTQYF	NA	TRBV7-6	TRBJ2-5	TRBD2
TGTGCCAGCGGGACTTCCAGGATTTCTAATGAAAAACTGTTTTTT	CASGTSRISNEKLFF	few	TRBV7-8	TRBJ1-4	NA
TGTGCCAGCAGTGACCTTACCGGGACAGGGGAAGAGACCCAGTACTTC	CASSDLTGTGEETQYF	many	TRBV6-2/TRBV6-3	TRBJ2-5	TRBD1
TGTGCCAGCAGTTTGTCCGGGACAGGGAGCCTTGACTACACCTTC	CASSLSGTGSLDYTF	NA	TRBV2	TRBJ1-2	TRBD1
TGTGCCATCAGCTCTAGCGGGGGGGCCCGGGGCGAGCAGTACTTC	CAISSSGGARGEQYF	many	TRBV10-3	TRBJ2-7	TRBD2
TGTGCCAGCAGCCCGCGTGCCATGGCCACCGGGGAGCGGTTTTTT	CASSPRAMATGERFF	NA	TRBV7-9	TRBJ2-2	NA
TGTGCCAGCAGTTTAGAGACAGTGAACACTGAAGCTTTCTTT	CASSLETVNTEAFF	many	TRBV12-3/TRBV12-4	TRBJ1-1	NA
TGCGCCAGCAGCCTGGAGCGGGAGGATACGCAGTATTTT	CASSLEREDTQYF	NA	TRBV4-1	TRBJ2-3	TRBD2
TGTGCCAGCAGTTTAACGCGGGGGGGCCTCACCGGGGAGCTGTTTTTT	CASSLTRGGLTGELFF	many	TRBV28	TRBJ2-2	TRBD2
TGTGCCAGCAGTTTGGGACGCCCGGCAGATACGCAGTATTTT	CASSLGRPADTQYF	NA	TRBV6-5	TRBJ2-3	NA
TGTGCCAGCAGCTCAGAAAAATTCGGACGGCTCTCTGGAAACACCATATATTTT	CASSSEKFGRLSGNTIYF	NA	TRBV7-9	TRBJ1-3	NA
TGTGCCAGCAGCTTAATGGGACAGGGGAATTCACCCCTCCACTTT	CASSLMGQGNSPLHF	few	TRBV7-6	TRBJ1-6	TRBD1
TGTGCCACTCAGACAGGGACTGGAAACACCATATATTTT	CATQTGTGNTIYF	once	TRBV6-1	TRBJ1-3	TRBD1
TGTGCCAGCAGTTTTAGTTCGGGTTGGAGGGCCAAAAACATTCAGTACTTC	CASSFSSGWRAKNIQYF	many	TRBV12-3/TRBV12-4	TRBJ2-4	NA
TGCGCCAGCAGCTTGGGAAGGGCCATCTCCGGCTACACCTTC	CASSLGRAISGYTF	few	TRBV5-1	TRBJ1-2	NA
TGTGCCAGCAGGGAGGGTAGGTGGACCAATGAAAAACTGTTTTTT	CASREGRWTNEKLFF	NA	TRBV7-8	TRBJ1-4	NA
TGTGCCAGCAGTTGGGCAGGTCGCGGCTACACCTTC	CASSWAGRGYTF	NA	TRBV6-2/TRBV6-3	TRBJ1-2	NA
TGTGCCAGCAGCTCCATGGGAAATTACACTGAAGCTTTCTTT	CASSSMGNYTEAFF	many	TRBV3-1	TRBJ1-1	NA
TGTGCCAGCATCTCGGATGGAGCCTACAATGAGCAGTTCTTC	CASISDGAYNEQFF	many	TRBV6-2/TRBV6-3	TRBJ2-1	NA
TGTGCCAGCTCAGCCAGCGGGAGGGCCGGCATTCAGTACTTC	CASSASGRAGIQYF	many	TRBV18	TRBJ2-4	TRBD2
TGTGCCAGCAGCCCCGGACCACAGGCCAACTATGGCTACACCTTC	CASSPGPQANYGYTF	NA	TRBV28	TRBJ1-2	NA
TGTGCCAGCAGAGGGACAGGGATTAAGAATTGGTACGAGCAGTACTTC	CASRGTGIKNWYEQYF	many	TRBV6-1	TRBJ2-7	TRBD1
TGCGCCAGCAGCGGGGCTGGGGCCAACGTCCTGACTTTC	CASSGAGANVLTF	NA	TRBV5-1	TRBJ2-6	NA
TGCAGTGCTACCGGACTAGCGGATCACAATGAGCAGTTCTTC	CSATGLADHNEQFF	many	TRBV20-1	TRBJ2-1	TRBD2
TGTGCCAGCAGCGTATTCCGGGCCCAGGGCGGGGAGCTGTTTTTT	CASSVFRAQGGELFF	many	TRBV11-2	TRBJ2-2	NA
TGTGCCAGCAGTTACGGTCGAACAAACCAAGAGACCCAGTACTTC	CASSYGRTNQETQYF	many	TRBV6-5	TRBJ2-5	NA
TGTGCCAGCAGCGGGACTAGCGGGGGAGGCACCGGGGAGCTGTTTTTT	CASSGTSGGGTGELFF	NA	TRBV3-1	TRBJ2-2	TRBD2
TGTGCCAGCAGCGTAGGCCTAGCGGGAGCTTCGAGCGAGCAGTACTTC	CASSVGLAGASSEQYF	many	TRBV9	TRBJ2-7	TRBD2
TGTGCCAGCAGTGATTGGGGGAGTGAGCAGTTCTTC	CASSDWGSEQFF	many	TRBV6-4	TRBJ2-1	NA
TGTGCCAGCAGTGTCCTGGCCCTAGGGGTTGAGCAGTTCTTC	CASSVLALGVEQFF	many	TRBV6-1	TRBJ2-1	NA
TGTGCCAGTAGTACCAGGGTAGTAGACAATCAGCCCCAGCATTTT	CASSTRVVDNQPQHF	NA	TRBV19	TRBJ1-5	NA